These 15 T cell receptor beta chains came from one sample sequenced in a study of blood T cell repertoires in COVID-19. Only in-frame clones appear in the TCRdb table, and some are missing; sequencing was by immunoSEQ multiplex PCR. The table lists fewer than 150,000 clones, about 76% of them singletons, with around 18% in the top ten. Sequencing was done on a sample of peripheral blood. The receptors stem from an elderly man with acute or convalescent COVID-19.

This CDR3 reads CASSYPSTGEETQYF. DNA for the CDR3: TGTGCCAGCAGTTACCCCTCGACAGGGGAAGAGACCCAGTACTTC. This chain joins TRBV6-5 and TRBJ2-5; 8 bases line up with TRBD1. Trimming removed 2 bases from V and 3 bases from J; junction bases left unmatched: 5. CDR1 and CDR2 from the germline V gene are MNHEY and SVGAGI. This CDR3 comprises 15 residues.

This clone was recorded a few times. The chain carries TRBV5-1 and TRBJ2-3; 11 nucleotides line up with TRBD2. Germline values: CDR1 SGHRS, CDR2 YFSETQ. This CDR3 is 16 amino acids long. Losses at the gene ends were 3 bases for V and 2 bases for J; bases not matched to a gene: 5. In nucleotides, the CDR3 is TGCGCCAGCAGCTCTAGCGGGGGGATATCCACAGATACGCAGTATTTT. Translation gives CASSSSGGISTDTQYF.

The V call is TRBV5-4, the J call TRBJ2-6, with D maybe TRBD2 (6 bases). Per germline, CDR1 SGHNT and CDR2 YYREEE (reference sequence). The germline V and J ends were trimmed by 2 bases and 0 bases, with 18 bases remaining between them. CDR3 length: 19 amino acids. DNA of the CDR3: TGTGCCAGCAGCTTACCTGGGGGGTATCTTAGCTCTGGGGCCAACGTCCTGACTTTC. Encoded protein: CASSLPGGYLSSGANVLTF.

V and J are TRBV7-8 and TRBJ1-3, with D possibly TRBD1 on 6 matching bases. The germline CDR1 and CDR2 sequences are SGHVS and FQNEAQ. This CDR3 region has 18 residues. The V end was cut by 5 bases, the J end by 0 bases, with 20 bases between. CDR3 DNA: TGTGCCAGCAGCAATTACGGGACAAATCCTTACTCTGGAAACACCATATATTTT. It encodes CASSNYGTNPYSGNTIYF.

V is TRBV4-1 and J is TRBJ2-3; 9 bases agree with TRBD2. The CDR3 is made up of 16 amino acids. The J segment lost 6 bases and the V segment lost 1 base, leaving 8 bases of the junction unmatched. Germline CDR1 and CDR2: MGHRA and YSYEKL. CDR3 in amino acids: CASSQVLAGRTDTQYF. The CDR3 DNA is TGCGCCAGCAGCCAAGTTCTAGCGGGGAGGACGGATACGCAGTATTTT.

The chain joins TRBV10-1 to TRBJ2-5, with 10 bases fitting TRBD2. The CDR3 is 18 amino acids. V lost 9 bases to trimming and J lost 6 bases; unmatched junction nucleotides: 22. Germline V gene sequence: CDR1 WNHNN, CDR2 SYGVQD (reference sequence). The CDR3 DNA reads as TGCGCCAGAAGAACCTTGAAGAATAGCGGGGGGACAAGACAGACCCAGTACTTC. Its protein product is CARRTLKNSGGTRQTQYF.

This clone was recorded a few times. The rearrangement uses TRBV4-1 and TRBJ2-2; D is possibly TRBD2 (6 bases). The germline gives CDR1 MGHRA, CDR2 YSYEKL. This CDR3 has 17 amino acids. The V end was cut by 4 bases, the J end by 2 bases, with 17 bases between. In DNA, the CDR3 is TGCGCCAGCAGCCTGCTCGGAACTAGCTTAAACACCGGGGAGCTGTTTTTT. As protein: CASSLLGTSLNTGELFF.

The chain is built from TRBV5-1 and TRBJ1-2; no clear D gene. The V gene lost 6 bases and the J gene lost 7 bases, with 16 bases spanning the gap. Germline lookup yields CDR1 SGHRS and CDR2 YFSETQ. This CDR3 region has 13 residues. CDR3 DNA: TGCGCCAGCAAGTACGGCCTGGAGGGTGGCTACACCTTC. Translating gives CASKYGLEGGYTF. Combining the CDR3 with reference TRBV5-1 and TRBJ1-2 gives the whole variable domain KAGVTQTPRYLIKTRGQQVTLSCSPISGHRSVSWYQQTPGQGLQFLFEYFSETQRNKGNFPGRFSGRQFSNSRSEMNVSTLELGDSALYLCASKYGLEGGYTFGSGTRLTVV.

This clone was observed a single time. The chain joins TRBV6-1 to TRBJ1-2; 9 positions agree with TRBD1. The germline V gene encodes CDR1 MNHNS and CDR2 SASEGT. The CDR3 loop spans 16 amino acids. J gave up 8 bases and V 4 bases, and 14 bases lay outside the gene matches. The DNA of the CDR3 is TGTGCCAGCAGTGGAGGTGGTCTGGGACAGGGCTTAGGCTACACCTTC. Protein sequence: CASSGGGLGQGLGYTF.

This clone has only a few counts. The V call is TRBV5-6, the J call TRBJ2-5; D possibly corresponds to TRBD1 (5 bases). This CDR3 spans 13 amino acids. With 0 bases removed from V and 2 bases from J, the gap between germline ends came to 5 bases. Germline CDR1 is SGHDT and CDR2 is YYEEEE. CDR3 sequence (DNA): TGTGCCAGCAGCTTGGGACAGCAAGAGACCCAGTACTTC. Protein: CASSLGQQETQYF.

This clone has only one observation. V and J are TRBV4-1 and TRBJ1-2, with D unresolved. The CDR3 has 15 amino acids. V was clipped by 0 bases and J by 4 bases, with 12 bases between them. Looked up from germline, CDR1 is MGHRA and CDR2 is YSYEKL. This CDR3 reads CASSQDQAVSYGYTF. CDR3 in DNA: TGCGCCAGCAGCCAAGATCAGGCTGTAAGCTATGGCTACACCTTC.

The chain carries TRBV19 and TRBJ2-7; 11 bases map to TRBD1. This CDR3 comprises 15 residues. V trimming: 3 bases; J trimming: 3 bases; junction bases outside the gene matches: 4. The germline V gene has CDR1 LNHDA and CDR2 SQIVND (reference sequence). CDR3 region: CASSIGGTGGYEQYF. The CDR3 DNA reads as TGTGCCAGTAGTATCGGAGGGACAGGGGGCTACGAGCAGTACTTC.

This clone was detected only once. The CDR3 DNA is TGCGCCAGCGGTAAAGACTCTAATGAAAAACTGTTTTTT. Translation gives CASGKDSNEKLFF. The chain links TRBV5-1 to TRBJ1-4; D is ambiguous. V was trimmed by 7 bases and J by 3 bases, leaving 10 bases between them. The CDR3 runs to 13 residues. Germline lookup yields CDR1 SGHRS and CDR2 YFSETQ.

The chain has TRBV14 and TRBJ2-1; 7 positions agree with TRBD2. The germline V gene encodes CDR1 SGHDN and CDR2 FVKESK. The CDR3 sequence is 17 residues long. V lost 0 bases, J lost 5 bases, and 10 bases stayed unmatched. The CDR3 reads CASSQEVAGYPNNEQFF. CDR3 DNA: TGTGCCAGCAGCCAAGAAGTAGCGGGTTACCCTAACAATGAGCAGTTCTTC. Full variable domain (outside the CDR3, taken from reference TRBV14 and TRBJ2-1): EAGVTQFPSHSVIEKGQTVTLRCDPISGHDNLYWYRRVMGKEIKFLLHFVKESKQDESGMPNNRFLAERTGGTYSTLKVQPAELEDSGVYFCASSQEVAGYPNNEQFFGPGTRLTVL.

CDR3 residues: CASSSVRTGLTDTQYF. In nucleotides, the CDR3 is TGTGCCAGCAGCTCCGTCCGGACAGGGCTAACAGATACGCAGTATTTT. The rearrangement links TRBV11-2 to TRBJ2-3; 8 bases are a match to TRBD1. V gave up 4 bases and J gave up 3 bases; unmatched junction bases: 9. The CDR3 totals 16 residues. Per germline, CDR1 SGHAT and CDR2 FQNNGV.